These T cell receptor beta chains were read from a single sample in a study of T cells expressing NK-cell markers. For each CDR3 protein, TCRdb gives one entry from its re-call of the 5' RACE reads, without DNA. Here the sample table reports hundreds of thousands of distinct CDR3 sequences. Specimen: blood T cells: a sorted CD56 or NKG2C T cell subset, CD4+ or CD8+ T cells, or bulk PBMC T cells (not recorded which). These TCRs come from a woman between 18 and 69 years old in good health. The CDR3 runs from the conserved cysteine through the conserved F or W.

v_call	j_call	cdr3_aa
TRBV12-3/TRBV12-4	TRBJ1-1	CASSLRSEAFF
TRBV3-1	TRBJ2-1	CASSQERRTEQFF
TRBV6-1	TRBJ2-7	CASSRDGSLLEQYF
TRBV20-1	TRBJ1-1	CSARWTANTEAFF
TRBV6-1	TRBJ2-2	CASSEGYRELFF
TRBV21-1	TRBJ2-7	CASGSEGLICEQYF
TRBV29-1	TRBJ2-5	CSVHRGGRETQYF
TRBV4-2	TRBJ2-5	CASSQVQQQETQYF
TRBV5-6	TRBJ2-5	CASSRRTGRAETQYF
TRBV21-1	TRBJ2-4	CASSKEGPGQGRVESKNIQYF
TRBV2	TRBJ2-3	CASSEGGDTQYF
TRBV7-2	TRBJ1-2	CASSLWRVAEGYTF
TRBV30	TRBJ2-2	CAGTRQGYTGELFF
TRBV10-3	TRBJ2-5	CAISNPGLAGETQYF
TRBV12-3/TRBV12-4	TRBJ1-5	CASSLPGSRPQHF
TRBV7-9	TRBJ1-1	CASSHPGTGDTEAFF